This record concerns one T cell receptor beta chain sequence. Its antigen is not known. The study ran its PCR with 60 Vbeta and 13 Jbeta primers. Data came from immunoSEQ multiplex PCR; TCRdb stores just in-frame clones and leaves some out. Here the sample spans 150,000 or so clones, 60% to 80% being singletons. The data were obtained in a study of cytomegalovirus exposure and HLA in healthy donors. Notes on the study in general: Accurate predictions that matched the HLA-A and HLA-B alleles of most subjects were reportedly made from TCR beta sequences. The authors later found most CMV-associated TCR beta chains appeared HLA-restricted.

The sequencing input was PBMCs. The source of this sequence is a woman aged 45-65 years in good health and CMV-seropositive.

The CDR3 region is CASSQGPAGGPGEQFF. The CDR3 DNA follows: TGCGCCAGCAGCCAAGGGCCAGCGGGGGGGCCGGGTGAGCAGTTCTTC. The chain couples TRBV4-3 to TRBJ2-1, with 10 bases matching TRBD2. The CDR3 runs 16 residues. The junction had 9 bases not matched to a gene; V was cut back by 1 base and J by 9 bases. In germline, CDR1 is LGHNA, CDR2 YSLEER.